This note documents a single T cell receptor beta chain sequence. This specimen belongs to a study of control samples from healthy donors and cancer patients. This CDR3 comprises 15 residues. Germline assignment: CDR1 MNHEY and CDR2 SVGAGI. V was clipped by 4 bases and J by 1 base, with 11 bases between them. The protocol was immunoSEQ multiplex PCR, while the TCRdb copy is restricted to in-frame clones and leaves out a portion. The sample records 150,000 to 200,000 clones, over 80% being singletons. The source is a man aged 18 to 30 in good health. Sequenced material: blood. J is TRBJ1-3 and V is TRBV6-5, with D unclear. CDR3 residues: CASSSPTQSGNTIYF. The CDR3 coding sequence is TGTGCCAGCAGTTCCCCGACTCAGTCTGGAAACACCATATATTTT.